This T cell receptor beta chain was observed in a study of pediatric ulcerative colitis. Clones were read by immunoSEQ multiplex PCR, and TCRdb kept only the in-frame ones, dropping some. The sample lists 55,000 to 80,000 clones, 70% to 85% seen once, with roughly 5.2% in the top ten. V gave up 4 bases and J gave up 6 bases, with 7 bases separating them. CDR1 is MNHEY, CDR2 SVGAGI, per germline. The CDR3 length is 12 residues. Study-wide results and caveats: All ulcerative colitis patients, but no controls, carried two rectal clonotypes.

Concerning this clone: As yet, its antigen is unknown.

Material for sequencing was blood. The chain combines TRBV6-5 with TRBJ1-5; D is ambiguous. This receptor was taken from a boy aged 5-17 years with moderate ulcerative colitis. CDR3 protein: CASSSSLQPQHF. The CDR3 bases are TGTGCCAGCAGTTCGTCCCTTCAGCCCCAGCATTTT.